What follows is one T cell receptor beta chain and its context. The data are from a study of cytomegalovirus exposure and HLA in healthy donors. This CDR3 contains 14 residues. V was clipped by 7 bases and J by 3 bases, with 16 bases between them. It was with 60 Vbeta and 13 Jbeta primers that the PCR ran. Original data processing: The count from a later analysis was about 80 million unique TCR beta chains, approximately 9.9 million of them shared. The repertoire was sequenced with immunoSEQ multiplex PCR; TCRdb's copy has only in-frame clones and lacks some. Clonal size and the V and J genes are those of that table, whereas D and trimming came from the DNA. The sample holds roughly 150,000 clones, approximately 68% seen once.

Sequencing used PBMCs. The TCR originated in a man aged 35-49 years in good health and CMV-seronegative. This chain links TRBV23-1 with TRBJ2-7; possibly TRBD1 for D (5 bases). TRBV23-1 is an ORF; its function is uncertain. As DNA, the CDR3 is TGCGCCAGCAATAAGACAGCTCCTGACTACGAGCAGTACTTC. It encodes CASNKTAPDYEQYF.